Sample share makes the clone carrying this T cell receptor beta chain large. The antigen is not known. The QIAseq Immune Repertoire TCR panel built the libraries from about 14 ng of total RNA. Via MiXCR, TCRdb re-called the reads, giving one row per CDR3 protein. The table has a few hundred distinct CDR3 sequences, 8.3% seen once. The data stem from a study of circulating CD8 cells and anti-PD-1 response in melanoma. As for the study in general: About 55% of the 13 melanoma patients received first-line anti-PD-1 therapy. Overall study results and limits: DNEG was most diverse; TIGIT repertoires were least diverse. Previously treated and treatment-naive patients were pooled together. Most experiments lacked replicates.

This CDR3 has 15 amino acids. The germline gives CDR1 SGHTA, CDR2 FQGTGA. V was shortened by 4 bases and J by 8 bases, with 18 bases between the two germline ends. Four subsets defined by PD-1 and/or TIGIT were sorted from live CD3+CD8+TCRalphabeta+ cells. The specimen was CD8+ T cells from PBMCs, collected at baseline or after one month of anti-PD-1 therapy (not recorded which). The chain is built from TRBV7-3 and TRBJ2-1, with a tentative D call TRBD2 (7 bases). The origin of this receptor is a human donor with melanoma. As DNA, the CDR3 is TGTGCCAGCAGCTCATCCGGAGGAGGGGGGGATGAGCAGTTCTTC. Encoded protein: CASSSSGGGGDEQFF.